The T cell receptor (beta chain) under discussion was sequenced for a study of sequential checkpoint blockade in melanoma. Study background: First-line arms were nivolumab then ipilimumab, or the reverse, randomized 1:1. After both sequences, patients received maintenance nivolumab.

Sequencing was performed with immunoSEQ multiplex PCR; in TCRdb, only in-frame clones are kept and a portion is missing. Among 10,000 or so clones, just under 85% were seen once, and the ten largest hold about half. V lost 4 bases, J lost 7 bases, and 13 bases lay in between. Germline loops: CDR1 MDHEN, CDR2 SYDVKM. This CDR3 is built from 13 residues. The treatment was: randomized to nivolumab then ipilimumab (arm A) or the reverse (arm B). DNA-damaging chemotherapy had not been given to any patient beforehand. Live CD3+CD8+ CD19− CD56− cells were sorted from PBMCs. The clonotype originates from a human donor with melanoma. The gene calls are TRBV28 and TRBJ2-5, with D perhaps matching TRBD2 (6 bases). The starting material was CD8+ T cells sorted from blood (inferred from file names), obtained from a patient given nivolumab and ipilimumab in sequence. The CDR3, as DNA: TGTGCCAGCAGTTACTTAGCGGCTGGGACCCAGTACTTC. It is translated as CASSYLAAGTQYF.